One T cell receptor beta chain is described in this entry. This clonotype was counted at least ten times. It lacks a known antigen. Base quality data are lacking; no much larger clone is found one base away. This sample stems from a study of blood T cells in healthy people across ages (dated by TCRdb to between 2015 and 2016). In terms of the full investigation: In model experiments, template switching captured about one uniquely barcoded TCR beta cDNA molecule for every two T cells. The study measured age-related changes in TCR beta repertoire diversity using deep sequencing normalized with unique cDNA molecular identifiers. The donors were divided into four age groups: young (average roughly 17 years), middle-aged (approximately 39), aged (about 61) and long-lived (82). To avoid experimental bias, donors of different ages were spread randomly across the sequencing lanes. For two donors (one aged 18 to 29 and one aged 80 or older), the study analyzed two additional independent replicas of 1 million unique cDNA reads from the same blood draw.

Libraries were made using 5' RACE. The instrument given in TCRdb is Illumina HiSeq 2500. The second PCR ran for roughly 7 to 12 cycles and used a J-beta primer mix along with a sample-barcoded 5' primer. A unique molecular identifier was introduced onto each TCR beta cDNA molecule by a template-switch 5' adaptor carrying 12 random nucleotides. Each sample yielded at least 2.5 million CDR3-containing paired-end reads. First-strand cDNA was synthesized from all RNA with the Mint cDNA synthesis kit, primed by a TRBC-specific oligonucleotide. All cDNA was treated with uracil-DNA glycosylase and then went through a first 18-cycle PCR with the universal primers M1SS and BC2_uni_R. In the source study's methods: Each sample was normalized by randomly selecting 1 million high-quality reads, each carrying a distinct molecular identifier. Reads with shared molecular identifiers were discarded instead of being binned into consensus sequences. MiTCR, run with a Q25 quality threshold and the strictest error-elimination algorithm, handled CDR3 identification, clonotype clustering and error correction. A nonparametric unseen species model using Euler transformation provided a lower-bound estimate of total TCR beta diversity. TCRdb trimmed public reads at Q25 via fastp, called clones via MiXCR and kept in-frame beta chains. Under each unique CDR3 protein, matching rows form one entry showing the most common genes and DNA. The V and J calls shown here were made by TCRdb, not taken from the authors' results. This sample lists fewer than 900,000 distinct CDR3 sequences; approximately 43% were detected once. The biggest ten clones account for about 20% of the sample.

The investigation overall reported the following: Observed TCR beta diversity per million T cells fell roughly linearly with age, and a significant reduction was already apparent by age roughly 41. Estimates of total diversity based on one million sequenced T cells were considered lower bounds and underestimates. Since profiling was done on bulk unsorted PBMCs, naive and antigen-experienced compartments could not be conclusively compared. A strong correlation was found between observed TCR beta diversity and the percentage of naive T cells measured by flow cytometry. Compared with the aged group, the long-lived group had more naive CD4+ T cells, fewer expanded clones and increased TCR diversity, a pattern suggesting age selection. Donor CMV infection status was unknown, potentially confounding age-related changes in expanded clonotypes.

The roughly 39 donors, aged roughly 6 to 95 years, were systemically healthy Caucasian individuals from Russia. Approximately 9.7 milliliters of peripheral blood were drawn from each donor into EDTA-treated Vacutainer tubes. Ficoll-Paque density-gradient centrifugation was used to isolate PBMCs, with at least 6.5 million per sample. Total RNA was extracted from PBMCs with Trizol reagent, with at least 5 micrograms obtained per sample. The percentages of naive CD45RAhigh/CD27high T cells were determined by flow cytometry on a PBMC aliquot from every donor. The CDR3 starts with the cysteine, ends with the phenylalanine, and has 14 residues. Of all the DNA, just the CDR3 is kept, 42 bases in frame from base 1. At the junction V is shortened by 5 bases and J by 6 bases; bases outside the gene matches: 5.

The chain is assembled from TRBV12-3 or TRBV12-4 and TRBJ2-1, and 9 junctional nucleotides match TRBD2. The sample taken for sequencing was blood. The sequence came from a woman between 55 and 75 years old in good health. CDR3 reads: CASSVSGGSNEQFF. The DNA sequence is TGTGCCAGCAGTGTTAGCGGGGGTAGCAATGAGCAGTTCTTC.